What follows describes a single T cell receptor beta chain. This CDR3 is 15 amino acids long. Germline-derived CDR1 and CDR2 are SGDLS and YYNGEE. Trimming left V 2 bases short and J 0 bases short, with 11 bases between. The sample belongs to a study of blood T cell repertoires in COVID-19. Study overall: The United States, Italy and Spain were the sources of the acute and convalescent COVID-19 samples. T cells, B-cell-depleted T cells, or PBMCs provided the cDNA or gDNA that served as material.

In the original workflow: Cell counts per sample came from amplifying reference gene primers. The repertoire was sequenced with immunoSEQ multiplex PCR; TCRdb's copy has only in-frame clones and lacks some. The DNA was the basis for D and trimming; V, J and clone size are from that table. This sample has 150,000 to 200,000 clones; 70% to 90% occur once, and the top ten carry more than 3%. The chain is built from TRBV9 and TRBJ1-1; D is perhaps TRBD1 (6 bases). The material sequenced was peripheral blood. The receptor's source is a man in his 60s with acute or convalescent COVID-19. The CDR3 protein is CASSVPDSLNTEAFF. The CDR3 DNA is TGTGCCAGCAGCGTCCCGGACAGCTTGAACACTGAAGCTTTCTTT.